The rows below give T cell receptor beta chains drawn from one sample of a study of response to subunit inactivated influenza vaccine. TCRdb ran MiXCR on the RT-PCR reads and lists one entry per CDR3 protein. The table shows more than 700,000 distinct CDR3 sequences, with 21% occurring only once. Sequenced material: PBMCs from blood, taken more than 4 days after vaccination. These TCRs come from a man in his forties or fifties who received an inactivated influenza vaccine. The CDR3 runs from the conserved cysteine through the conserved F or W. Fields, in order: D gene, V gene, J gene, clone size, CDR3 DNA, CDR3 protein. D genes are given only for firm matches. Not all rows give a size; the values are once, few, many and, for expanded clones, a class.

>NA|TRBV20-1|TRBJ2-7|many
TGCAGTGCTAGCTTGACGAACTACGAGCAGTACTTC
CSASLTNYEQYF
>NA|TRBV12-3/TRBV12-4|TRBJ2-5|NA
TGTGCCAGCAGTTTATTTCTAGGGAGAGAGACCCAGTACTTC
CASSLFLGRETQYF
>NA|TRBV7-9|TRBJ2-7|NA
TGTGCCAGCAGCTTCCCGAGGAGCGAGCAGTACTTC
CASSFPRSEQYF
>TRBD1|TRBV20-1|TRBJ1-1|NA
TGCAGTGCTCTCCGATCCGGGACAGGGAACACTGAAGCTTTCTTT
CSALRSGTGNTEAFF
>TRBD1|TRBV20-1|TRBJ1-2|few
TGCAGTGCTAGAGATCAGGGGGCTGGCTATGGCTACACCTTC
CSARDQGAGYGYTF
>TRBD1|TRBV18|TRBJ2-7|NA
TGTGCCAGCTCACCCTCCAGGGGGAACGGCGAGCAGTACTTC
CASSPSRGNGEQYF
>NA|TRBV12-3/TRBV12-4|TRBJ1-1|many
TGTGCCAGCAGTTTAGCGCTAACGGGGCTCACTGAAGCTTTCTTT
CASSLALTGLTEAFF
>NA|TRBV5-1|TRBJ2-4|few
TGCGCCAGCAGCTTGGGCCGGGTTCCCAAAAACATTCAGTACTTC
CASSLGRVPKNIQYF
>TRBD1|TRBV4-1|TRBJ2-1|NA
TGCGCCAGCAGCCAAGTCCTAGGACAGGTGGGCTACAATGAGCAGTTCTTC
CASSQVLGQVGYNEQFF
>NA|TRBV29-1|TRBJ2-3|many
TGCAGCGCTCAACTCACAGGGTTTCTGGGCGACACAGATACGCAGTATTTT
CSAQLTGFLGDTDTQYF
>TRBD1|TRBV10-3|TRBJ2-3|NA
TGTGCCATCAGTGGAATCTCGACAGGGAGCACAGATACGCAGTATTTT
CAISGISTGSTDTQYF
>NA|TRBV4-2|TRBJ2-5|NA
TGTGCCAGCAGCCAAGATGGGGCAGGGTTGGAGACCCAGTACTTC
CASSQDGAGLETQYF
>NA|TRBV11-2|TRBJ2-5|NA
TGTGCCAGCAGCTTAGTAGTTGCGGGGAGATCGGCGACCCAGTACTTC
CASSLVVAGRSATQYF
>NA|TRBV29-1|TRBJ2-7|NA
TGCAGCGTCGACGGGACCCGCGAACAGTACTTC
CSVDGTREQYF
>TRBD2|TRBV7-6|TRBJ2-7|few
TGTGCCAGCAGCTTGACTAGCGGGACCGACGAGCAGTACTTC
CASSLTSGTDEQYF
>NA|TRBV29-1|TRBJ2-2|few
TGCAGCGTTGAAGATCGTGACTCGGGCAACACCGGGGAGCTGTTTTTT
CSVEDRDSGNTGELFF
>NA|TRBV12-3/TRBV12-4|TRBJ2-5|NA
TGTGCCAGCAGTCCGGGACTGCCACAAGAGACCCAGTACTTC
CASSPGLPQETQYF
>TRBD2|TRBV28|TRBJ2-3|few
TGTGCCAGCACCTCAAGGGCGGGAGGTGGCACAGATACGCAGTATTTT
CASTSRAGGGTDTQYF
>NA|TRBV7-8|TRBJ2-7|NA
TGTGCCAGCACCCCAACGAGGGTATTCGTCTCCTACGAGCAGTACTTC
CASTPTRVFVSYEQYF
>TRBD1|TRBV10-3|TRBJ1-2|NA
TGTGCCATCAGTGAGCCCGAACAGGGGGCAAGAGGCTACACCTTC
CAISEPEQGARGYTF
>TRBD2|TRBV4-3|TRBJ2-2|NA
TGCGCCAGCAGCCAACCTAGCGGGGCCCACACCGGGGAGCTGTTTTTT
CASSQPSGAHTGELFF
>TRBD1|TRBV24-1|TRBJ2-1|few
TGTGCCACCAGTGATTTAAGGACAGGGGGCAATGAGCAGTTCTTC
CATSDLRTGGNEQFF
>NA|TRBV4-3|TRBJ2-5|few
TGCGCCAGCAGTTTCGCGATGGGAGGAGAGACCCAGTACTTC
CASSFAMGGETQYF
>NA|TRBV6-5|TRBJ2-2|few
TGTGCCAGCAGTAACCAGGGCACCGGGGAGCTGTTTTTT
CASSNQGTGELFF
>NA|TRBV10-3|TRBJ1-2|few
TGTGCCATCAGTGAGTCAGGTGACTATGGCTACACCTTC
CAISESGDYGYTF
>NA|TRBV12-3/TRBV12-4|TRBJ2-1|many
TGTGCCAGCAGCTCCGTGGGGGGCTACAATGAGCAGTTCTTC
CASSSVGGYNEQFF
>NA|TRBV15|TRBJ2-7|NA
TGTGCCACCAGCAGTGAGGGGACACCAACCTACGAGCAGTACTTC
CATSSEGTPTYEQYF
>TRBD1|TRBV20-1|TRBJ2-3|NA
TGCAGTGCTCTAAGGGACAGGGGAAACACAGATACGCAGTATTTT
CSALRDRGNTDTQYF
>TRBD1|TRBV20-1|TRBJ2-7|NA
TGCAGTGCTAGAAGGACAGGTGGGTTGGAAGAGCAGTACTTC
CSARRTGGLEEQYF
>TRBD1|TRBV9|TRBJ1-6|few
TGTGCCAGCAGCGTTACAGGGGATGCTTCACCCCTCCACTTT
CASSVTGDASPLHF
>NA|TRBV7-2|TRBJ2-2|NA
TGTGCCAGCAGCCGGACCCACACCGTTATTGAGCTGTTTTTT
CASSRTHTVIELFF
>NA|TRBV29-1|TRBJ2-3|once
TGCAGCGTTGAAGATCGGGGAGATTACCAGCCTAGCACAGATACGCAGTATTTT
CSVEDRGDYQPSTDTQYF
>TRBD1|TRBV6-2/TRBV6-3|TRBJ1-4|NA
TGTGCCAGCAGTTCCTGGACATCAGGGGGTGAAAAACTGTTTTTT
CASSSWTSGGEKLFF
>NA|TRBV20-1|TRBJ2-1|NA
TGCAGTGCCCCCCCGCGGGGCCCCGGCTCCTACAATGAGCAGTTCTTC
CSAPPRGPGSYNEQFF
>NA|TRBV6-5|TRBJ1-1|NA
TGTGCCAGCAGTTACGAAGGCGGGGCAGGGCCGAACACTGAAGCTTTCTTT
CASSYEGGAGPNTEAFF
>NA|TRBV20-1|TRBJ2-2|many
TGCAGTGCCATTTCAGTGAACACCGGGGAGCTGTTTTTT
CSAISVNTGELFF
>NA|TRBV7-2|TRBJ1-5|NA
TGTGCCAGCAGCTTATGGGGGAGGAAGGATCAGCCCCAGCATTTT
CASSLWGRKDQPQHF
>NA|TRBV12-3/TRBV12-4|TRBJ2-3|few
TGTGCCAGCAGCTACGCTCAGGGTGTGGGCACAGATACGCAGTATTTT
CASSYAQGVGTDTQYF
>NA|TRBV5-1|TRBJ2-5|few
TGCGCCAGCAGCCGGTCGACAGCGCTTCAAGAGACCCAGTACTTC
CASSRSTALQETQYF
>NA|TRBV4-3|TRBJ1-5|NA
TGCGCCAGCAGCCCGGGACTCTATAGCAATCAGCCCCAGCATTTT
CASSPGLYSNQPQHF
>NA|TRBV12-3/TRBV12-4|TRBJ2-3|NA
TGTGCCAGCAGTTTAGCGCGGGCAGCCCCGCAGTATTTT
CASSLARAAPQYF